A selection of T cell receptor beta chains follows, all from one sample in a study of a mutant IDH1 vaccine in newly diagnosed glioma. Using immunoSEQ multiplex PCR, the repertoire was profiled, and TCRdb retains in-frame clones only, with some absent. The data contain about 52,000 clones, over 60% of them seen just once; the ten biggest clones take up more than 4%. These receptors have no known antigen. Sequencing used PBMCs, obtained from a glioma patient whose treatment included an IDH1 peptide vaccine. These receptor sequences come from a woman between 35 and 50 years old with glioma. Some clones in this sample may be carry-over from other donors' samples. CDR3s include the opening cysteine and the closing phenylalanine or tryptophan. D genes are given only for firm matches. Clone size appears in some rows only: once, few, many, or a class for an expanded clone.

CDR3 length,J gene,D gene,clone size,V gene,CDR3 protein,CDR3 DNA
13,TRBJ1-2,NA,NA,TRBV14,CASSRPGIHGYTF,TGTGCCAGCAGCCGACCAGGGATTCATGGCTACACCTTC
14,TRBJ1-1,NA,NA,TRBV4-3,CASSPQVMNTEAFF,TGCGCCAGCAGCCCACAGGTTATGAACACTGAAGCTTTCTTT
14,TRBJ2-3,TRBD2,NA,TRBV30,CAWRLAGGTDTQYF,TGTGCCTGGCGACTAGCGGGGGGCACAGATACGCAGTATTTT
16,TRBJ2-3,NA,NA,TRBV9,CASSHPRLSGGDTQYF,TGTGCCAGCAGCCATCCCCGCCTCAGTGGGGGAGATACGCAGTATTTT
12,TRBJ1-1,NA,NA,TRBV6-1,CAVEAGFTEAFF,TGTGCCGTCGAGGCGGGGTTCACTGAAGCTTTCTTT
16,TRBJ2-7,NA,NA,TRBV10-2,CASSAPGPYITYEQYF,TGCGCCAGCAGTGCCCCCGGCCCTTATATAACGTACGAGCAGTACTTC
15,TRBJ2-1,NA,NA,TRBV7-8,CASSLKSGTHNEQFF,TGTGCCAGCAGCCTAAAATCCGGGACCCACAATGAGCAGTTCTTC
14,TRBJ1-1,NA,NA,TRBV5-4,CASSFGGQRTEAFF,TGTGCCAGCAGCTTCGGGGGCCAAAGGACTGAAGCTTTCTTT
14,TRBJ1-4,NA,NA,TRBV2,CASSSGTLIEKLFF,TGTGCCAGCAGCTCCGGGACCCTGATTGAAAAACTGTTTTTT
15,TRBJ1-1,NA,NA,TRBV21-1,CASSLAGHSPPEAFF,TGTGCCAGCAGCCTGGCTGGGCACAGCCCTCCTGAAGCTTTCTTT
15,TRBJ2-6,TRBD1,NA,TRBV9,CASRGQGNWANVLTF,TGTGCCAGCAGGGGACAGGGTAACTGGGCCAACGTCCTGACTTTC
13,TRBJ2-5,NA,NA,TRBV2,CASIMGGRETQYF,TGTGCCAGCATAATGGGGGGCAGGGAGACCCAGTACTTC
16,TRBJ1-5,TRBD1,NA,TRBV10-2,CASSEGGTGGGQPQHF,TGCGCCAGCAGTGAGGGCGGGACAGGGGGTGGGCAGCCCCAGCATTTT
12,TRBJ2-7,NA,NA,TRBV4-1,CASSQLGIEQYF,TGCGCCAGCAGCCAATTAGGGATCGAGCAGTACTTC
12,TRBJ2-1,NA,NA,TRBV7-9,CASSSQGGEQFF,TGTGCCAGCAGCTCTCAGGGTGGTGAGCAGTTCTTC
15,TRBJ2-7,TRBD1,NA,TRBV7-2,CASSLTGANSYEQYF,TGTGCCAGCAGCCTGACAGGGGCCAACTCCTACGAGCAGTACTTC
12,TRBJ2-1,NA,NA,TRBV7-9,CASSLNYNEQFF,TGTGCCAGCAGCTTAAACTACAATGAGCAGTTCTTC
13,TRBJ2-7,NA,NA,TRBV7-2,CASSLVVGGEQYF,TGTGCCAGCAGCTTAGTGGTGGGGGGTGAGCAGTACTTC
15,TRBJ2-5,NA,NA,TRBV30,CAWSVLGGGEETQYF,TGTGCCTGGAGTGTATTAGGAGGGGGCGAAGAGACCCAGTACTTC
16,TRBJ1-6,NA,NA,TRBV6-5,CASSYVWAASNSPLHF,TGTGCCAGCAGTTACGTCTGGGCAGCTTCAAATTCACCCCTCCACTTT
13,TRBJ1-1,NA,NA,TRBV7-9,CASSLAAGAEAFF,TGTGCCAGCAGCTTAGCGGCAGGGGCTGAAGCTTTCTTT
11,TRBJ2-7,NA,NA,TRBV25-1,CASSAGRTQYF,TGTGCCAGCAGTGCAGGGAGAACCCAGTACTTC
14,TRBJ1-2,NA,NA,TRBV15,CATSRGQTAYGYTF,TGTGCCACCAGCAGAGGGCAGACCGCTTATGGCTACACCTTC
16,TRBJ2-7,NA,NA,TRBV10-1,CASSELEQVASYEQYF,TGCGCCAGCAGTGAGTTAGAACAGGTCGCCTCCTACGAGCAGTACTTC
14,TRBJ1-6,NA,few,TRBV19,CASTLDTSYSPLHF,TGTGCCAGTACCTTGGACACTTCATATTCACCCCTCCACTTT
15,TRBJ1-2,TRBD1,NA,TRBV14,CASSQVSGTGYGYTF,TGTGCCAGCAGCCAAGTATCCGGGACAGGATATGGCTACACCTTC
17,TRBJ1-2,NA,NA,TRBV29-1,CSVGPLGSRVLGNGYTF,TGCAGCGTTGGACCTTTGGGAAGCAGGGTTTTGGGGAATGGCTACACCTTC
13,TRBJ1-4,NA,NA,TRBV5-1,CASSLGGNEKLFF,TGCGCCAGCAGCTTAGGGGGTAATGAAAAACTGTTTTTT
18,TRBJ1-6,NA,NA,TRBV12-5,CASGSPSPGGALNSPLHF,TGTGCTAGTGGTTCGCCATCCCCGGGAGGGGCCCTTAATTCACCCCTCCACTTT
16,TRBJ1-4,TRBD1,few,TRBV4-2,CASSQGVGQGNEKLFF,TGTGCCAGCAGCCAAGGGGTGGGACAGGGGAATGAAAAACTGTTTTTT
17,TRBJ2-2,NA,few,TRBV19,CASKPSGTISNTGELFF,TGTGCCAGTAAGCCCTCCGGGACAATTAGCAACACCGGGGAGCTGTTTTTT
12,TRBJ1-2,NA,NA,TRBV19,CASSMEYYGYTF,TGTGCCAGTAGTATGGAGTACTATGGCTACACCTTC
14,TRBJ2-5,NA,NA,TRBV4-1,CASSPMGGGETQYF,TGCGCCAGCAGCCCCATGGGAGGCGGGGAGACCCAGTACTTC
15,TRBJ1-1,TRBD1,NA,TRBV19,CASSKTGPRNTEAFF,TGTGCCAGTAGTAAGACAGGGCCTCGGAACACTGAAGCTTTCTTT
15,TRBJ2-3,TRBD2,NA,TRBV9,CASSAGLAGSDTQYF,TGTGCCAGCAGCGCGGGACTAGCGGGTTCCGATACGCAGTATTTT
14,TRBJ2-7,NA,NA,TRBV5-1,CASSLERSSYEQYF,TGCGCCAGCAGCTTGGAACGGAGCTCCTACGAGCAGTACTTC
16,TRBJ2-6,TRBD2,NA,TRBV2,CATSSGAGSGANVLTF,TGTGCCACTTCTAGCGGGGCCGGCTCTGGGGCCAACGTCCTGACTTTC
11,TRBJ1-1,NA,few,TRBV5-8,CASSYSWEAFF,TGTGCCAGCAGCTATAGCTGGGAAGCTTTCTTT
14,TRBJ1-1,NA,NA,TRBV4-2,CASSPGDRRTEAFF,TGTGCCAGCAGCCCGGGGGATCGGCGGACTGAAGCTTTCTTT
14,TRBJ2-3,NA,NA,TRBV7-9,CASSPWGLTDTQYF,TGTGCCAGCAGCCCATGGGGGCTCACAGATACGCAGTATTTT
14,TRBJ2-5,NA,NA,TRBV5-1,CASSLQRAQETQYF,TGCGCCAGCAGCCTCCAACGGGCCCAAGAGACCCAGTACTTC
11,TRBJ2-3,NA,NA,TRBV6-1,CASRVGDTQYF,TGTGCCAGCAGGGTGGGAGATACGCAGTATTTT
13,TRBJ1-2,NA,NA,TRBV4-3,CASSHQGNYGYTF,TGCGCCAGCAGCCACCAGGGGAACTATGGCTACACCTTC
17,TRBJ1-2,TRBD1,NA,TRBV5-5,CASSLATGGWVDYGYTF,TGTGCCAGCAGCTTGGCTACAGGGGGTTGGGTTGACTATGGCTACACCTTC
14,TRBJ2-7,TRBD2,few,TRBV18,CASSPTGGRGEQYF,TGTGCCAGCTCACCGACGGGGGGTAGAGGTGAGCAGTACTTC
13,TRBJ2-7,NA,NA,TRBV5-1,CASSLARSYEQYF,TGCGCCAGCAGCTTGGCAAGGTCCTACGAGCAGTACTTC
14,TRBJ1-2,TRBD1,once,TRBV27,CASSRGGTVNGYTF,TGTGCCAGCAGTAGGGGAGGGACAGTCAATGGCTACACCTTC
15,TRBJ2-7,NA,NA,TRBV27,CASSFGGSFSYEQYF,TGTGCCAGCAGTTTTGGGGGTAGTTTCTCCTACGAGCAGTACTTC
14,TRBJ1-5,NA,few,TRBV6-6,CASSFQGPYQPQHF,TGTGCCAGCAGTTTTCAGGGACCATATCAGCCCCAGCATTTT
13,TRBJ1-2,NA,NA,TRBV12-5,CASGLEGYYGYTF,TGTGCTAGTGGTTTGGAAGGATACTATGGCTACACCTTC
17,TRBJ2-7,NA,NA,TRBV23-1,CASSRCPPGLTNYEQYF,TGCGCCAGCAGTCGATGCCCCCCCGGTTTAACTAACTACGAGCAGTACTTC
13,TRBJ2-7,NA,NA,TRBV5-4,CASSWRGAYEQYF,TGTGCCAGCAGCTGGAGAGGGGCCTACGAGCAGTACTTC
14,TRBJ2-1,TRBD1,NA,TRBV19,CASSTGTVHNEQFF,TGTGCCAGTAGTACCGGGACAGTTCACAATGAGCAGTTCTTC
15,TRBJ1-5,TRBD1,NA,TRBV6-7,CASSYLGQGQWPQHF,TGTGCCAGCAGTTACTTGGGACAGGGGCAATGGCCCCAGCATTTT